These 19 T cell receptor beta chains originate from one sample sequenced in a study of sequential checkpoint blockade in melanoma. The table came from immunoSEQ multiplex PCR; TCRdb's copy has only in-frame clones and leaves some out. The sample holds 3,000 or so clones, roughly 21% seen once. Regarding treatment: randomized to nivolumab then ipilimumab (arm A) or the reverse (arm B). Sample: tumor tissue (inferred from file names), taken from a patient given nivolumab and ipilimumab in sequence. All receptors derive from a human donor with melanoma.

V usage is TRBV5-1 and J usage is TRBJ1-1; D not resolved. The CDR3 extends over 14 amino acids. The V and J ends lost 2 bases and 1 base respectively, with 9 bases between them. Germline V gene lookup returns CDR1 SGHRS and CDR2 YFSETQ. The CDR3 reads CASSLASENTEAFF. The CDR3 DNA follows: TGCGCCAGCAGCTTAGCCAGCGAGAACACTGAAGCTTTCTTT.

This clone was detected a few times. The rearrangement links TRBV6-8 to TRBJ2-3; D might be TRBD2 (5 bases). Trimming pared 5 bases from V and 2 bases from J, leaving 8 bases between. This CDR3 has 13 amino acids. The germline V gene has CDR1 MNHGY and CDR2 SAAAGT. The DNA for the CDR3 is TGTGCCAGCAGTGACGGGGACACAGATACGCAGTATTTT. Encoded protein: CASSDGDTDTQYF.

The V call is TRBV12-5, the J call TRBJ1-1; D perhaps matches TRBD1 (5 bases). This CDR3 is built from 13 residues. Germline assignment: CDR1 LGHNT and CDR2 FRNRAP. V was cut by 10 bases and J by 5 bases, with 17 bases left in between. The CDR3 is CATTPRGGTEAFF. In nucleotides, the CDR3 is TGTGCTACCACCCCTAGGGGAGGAACTGAAGCTTTCTTT. Supplemented by reference TRBV12-5 and TRBJ1-1, the full variable domain reads DARVTQTPRHKVTEMGQEVTMRCQPILGHNTVFWYRQTMMQGLELLAYFRNRAPLDDSGMPKDRFSAEMPDATLATLKIQPSEPRDSAVYFCATTPRGGTEAFFGQGTRLTVV.

This clone was detected only a few times. The V and J genes are TRBV19 and TRBJ1-1, with D possibly being TRBD1 (6 bases). The V gene lost 4 bases and the J gene lost 3 bases, with 12 bases spanning the gap. Germline V gene data show CDR1 as LNHDA and CDR2 as SQIVND (reference sequence). The CDR3 is 14 residues long. In DNA, the CDR3 is TGTGCCAGTAGTACTCCAGGGGCGGACACTGAAGCTTTCTTT. As protein: CASSTPGADTEAFF.

The chain employs TRBV10-2 and TRBJ1-6, with TRBD1 matching 9 bases. The CDR3 spans 15 residues. V lost 1 base, J lost 11 bases, and 6 bases stayed unmatched. In germline, CDR1 is WSHSY, CDR2 SAAADI. The CDR3 region has the DNA TGCGCCAGCAGTGAGTTCGACAGGGGGTACCCACCCCTCCACTTT. It yields the protein CASSEFDRGYPPLHF.

This clone is medium-sized. The chain couples TRBV11-3 to TRBJ1-1, with D possibly being TRBD1 (5 bases). The CDR3 loop spans 14 amino acids. Germline V gene lookup returns CDR1 SGHNT and CDR2 YENEEA. With 5 bases removed from V and 0 bases from J, the gap between germline ends came to 10 bases. In DNA, the CDR3 is TGTGCCAGCAGCCCGGAACAGGTGAACACTGAAGCTTTCTTT. It encodes CASSPEQVNTEAFF.

By share, this clone counts as medium-sized. The chain joins TRBV11-3 to TRBJ2-3, with 9 nucleotides matching TRBD2. V shed 1 base, J shed 0 bases, and the junction held 8 bases outside the gene matches. Germline lookup yields CDR1 SGHNT and CDR2 YENEEA. The CDR3 has 18 amino acids. The CDR3 DNA reads TGTGCCAGCAGCTTAGTCCCAGCGGGGGGATCTAGCACAGATACGCAGTATTTT. This gives the protein CASSLVPAGGSSTDTQYF. Supplemented by reference TRBV11-3 and TRBJ2-3, the full variable domain reads EAGVVQSPRYKIIEKKQPVAFWCNPISGHNTLYWYLQNLGQGPELLIRYENEEAVDDSQLPKDRFSAERLKGVDSTLKIQPAELGDSAVYLCASSLVPAGGSSTDTQYFGPGTRLTVL.

J is TRBJ2-4 and V is TRBV18, with D tentatively TRBD1 (6 bases). Germline V gene data show CDR1 as KGHSH and CDR2 as LQKENI. The CDR3 consists of 18 residues. Trimming removed 2 bases at V and 0 bases at J, with 17 bases between. Here the CDR3 DNA reads TGTGCCAGCTCACCAGTCCCCTCAGGGGCGGTAGCCAAAAACATTCAGTACTTC. Residues: CASSPVPSGAVAKNIQYF.

By share of the sample, this clone is medium-sized. J is TRBJ2-7 and V is TRBV6-8; TRBD1 matches 7 bases. J was trimmed by 0 bases and V by 5 bases; bases with no gene match: 10. In germline, CDR1 is MNHGY, CDR2 SAAAGT. The CDR3 contains 16 residues. CDR3 amino acids: CASSPGTATTSYEQYF. DNA for the CDR3: TGTGCCAGCAGTCCAGGGACAGCTACCACCTCCTACGAGCAGTACTTC.

The rearrangement links TRBV19 to TRBJ2-1; D may be TRBD1 (5 bases). The germline V and J ends were trimmed by 0 bases and 9 bases, with 9 bases remaining between them. CDR1 and CDR2 from the germline V gene are LNHDA and SQIVND (reference sequence). This CDR3 spans 13 amino acids. In DNA, the CDR3 is TGTGCCAGTAGTATAGAATTGGGGCTTGAGCAGTTCTTC. This gives the protein CASSIELGLEQFF.

This chain uses TRBV6-8 with TRBJ2-1, with TRBD2 matching 8 bases. This CDR3 is 14 amino acids long. The ends lost 6 bases at V and 1 base at J; junction bases unmatched: 2. Per germline, CDR1 MNHGY and CDR2 SAAAGT. CDR3 amino acids: CASRSGGSYNEQFF. In DNA form, the CDR3 reads TGTGCCAGCAGATCGGGGGGGTCCTACAATGAGCAGTTCTTC.

The chain recombines TRBV14 with TRBJ2-2; D is undetermined. Germline V lookup: CDR1 SGHDN, CDR2 FVKESK. The V end was cut by 3 bases, the J end by 6 bases, with 5 bases between. This CDR3 is built from 12 residues. The CDR3 spells CASSQSPGELFF. CDR3 nucleotide sequence: TGTGCCAGCAGCCAGTCCCCCGGGGAGCTGTTTTTT.

The chain uses TRBV23-1 and TRBJ1-1; D remains unclear. TRBV23-1 is an open reading frame, and its role is uncertain. Trimming left V 6 bases short and J 0 bases short, with 8 bases between. The CDR3 extends over 13 amino acids. The CDR3 DNA is TGCGCCAGCAGCTTGGCTATGAACACTGAAGCTTTCTTT. Translating it yields CASSLAMNTEAFF.

The chain links TRBV6-8 to TRBJ2-7, with TRBD1 matching 10 bases. From germline, CDR1 is MNHGY and CDR2 SAAAGT. The CDR3 is made up of 17 amino acids. V trimming: 5 bases; J trimming: 3 bases; junction bases outside the gene matches: 13. CDR3 DNA: TGTGCCAGCAGTGGACAGGGGGGGGACCAACATTACTACGAGCAGTACTTC. Protein: CASSGQGGDQHYYEQYF.

This rearrangement joins TRBV5-1 to TRBJ2-3, with 12 positions matching TRBD2. Germline V lookup: CDR1 SGHRS, CDR2 YFSETQ. The V and J ends lost 2 bases and 3 bases, in that order; junction bases with no gene match: 4. The CDR3 is made up of 16 amino acids. CDR3 region: CASSLVLAGGTDTQYF. The CDR3 DNA reads as TGCGCCAGCAGCTTAGTCCTAGCGGGGGGGACAGATACGCAGTATTTT.

This clone was recorded a few times. The genes are TRBV29-1 and TRBJ1-3; possibly TRBD1 for D (6 bases). The V end lost 6 bases, the J end lost 1 base, and 19 bases lay between the germline ends. Germline assignment: CDR1 SQVTM and CDR2 ANQGSEA. CDR3 length: 16 residues. The CDR3, as DNA: TGCAGCGTCATAATCCCCTCCGACAGGTCTGGAAACACCATATATTTT. Amino acids: CSVIIPSDRSGNTIYF.

V and J are TRBV10-2 and TRBJ2-1, with D maybe TRBD2 (6 bases). V was clipped by 8 bases and J by 2 bases, with 19 bases between them. The germline V gene encodes CDR1 WSHSY and CDR2 SAAADI. This CDR3 comprises 16 residues. CDR3 residues: CASSREGGNTYNEQFF. The CDR3 bases are TGCGCCAGCTCGAGGGAAGGCGGGAATACCTACAATGAGCAGTTCTTC.

Sample share makes this clone medium-sized. The chain joins TRBV9 to TRBJ1-3; tentative D call: TRBD1 (5 bases). The CDR3 loop spans 14 amino acids. CDR1 is SGDLS, CDR2 YYNGEE, per germline. Trimming cost V 6 bases and J 1 base, with 11 bases left between them. The CDR3 nucleotides read TGTGCCAGCAACACTGGGGGGTCTGGAAACACCATATATTTT. Translated, it gives CASNTGGSGNTIYF.

This rearrangement joins TRBV19 to TRBJ1-1, with a possible D match to TRBD1 (5 bases). The CDR3 length is 14 residues. Looked up from germline, CDR1 is LNHDA and CDR2 is SQIVND (reference sequence). Trimming removed 1 base at V and 3 bases at J, with 9 bases between. The DNA for the CDR3 is TGTGCCAGTAGTATAGTAGGAGGGGACACTGAAGCTTTCTTT. It codes for CASSIVGGDTEAFF.